The sequence of this T cell receptor beta chain was determined in a study of T cell repertoires in ileal Crohn's disease. This clone is hyperexpanded. This CDR3 spans 16 amino acids. The germline V gene encodes CDR1 SGHNT and CDR2 YYREEE (reference sequence). The ends were cut back, 0 bases at V and 0 bases at J, with 12 bases in the middle. Each sample's TCRB immunosequencing used around 0.5 micrograms of biopsy DNA. The table came from immunoSEQ multiplex PCR; TCRdb's copy has only in-frame clones and leaves some out. The repertoire holds 5,500 to 7,500 clones, with around 79% as singletons. Patients were adults with ileal or ileocolonic Crohn's disease needing resection.

This chain links TRBV5-4 with TRBJ1-1, with a tentative D call TRBD1 (5 bases). What was sequenced was ileal tissue. The TCR was taken from an adult with Crohn's disease. The CDR3 here is CASSLGGEELNTEAFF. The CDR3 coding sequence is TGTGCCAGCAGCTTGGGAGGGGAGGAGTTGAACACTGAAGCTTTCTTT.